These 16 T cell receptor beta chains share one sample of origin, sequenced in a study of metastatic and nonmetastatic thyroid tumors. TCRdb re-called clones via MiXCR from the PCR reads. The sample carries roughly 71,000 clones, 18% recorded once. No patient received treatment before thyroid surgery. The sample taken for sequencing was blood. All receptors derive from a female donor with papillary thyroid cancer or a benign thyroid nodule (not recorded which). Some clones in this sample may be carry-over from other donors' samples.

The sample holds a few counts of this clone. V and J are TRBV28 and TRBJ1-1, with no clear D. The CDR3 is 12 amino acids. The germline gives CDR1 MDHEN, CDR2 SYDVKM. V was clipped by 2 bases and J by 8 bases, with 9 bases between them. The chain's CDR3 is CASSLATAEAFF. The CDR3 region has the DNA TGTGCCAGCAGTTTAGCCACAGCAGAAGCTTTCTTT.

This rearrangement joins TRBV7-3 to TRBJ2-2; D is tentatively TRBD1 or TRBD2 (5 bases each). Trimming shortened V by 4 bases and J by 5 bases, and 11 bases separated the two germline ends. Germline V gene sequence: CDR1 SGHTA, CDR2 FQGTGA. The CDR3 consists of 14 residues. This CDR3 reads CASSSGWGTGELFF. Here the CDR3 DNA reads TGTGCCAGCAGCTCTGGGTGGGGGACCGGGGAGCTGTTTTTT. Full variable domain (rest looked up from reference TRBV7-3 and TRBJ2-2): GAGVSQTPSNKVTEKGKYVELRCDPISGHTALYWYRQSLGQGPEFLIYFQGTGAADDSGLPNDRFFAVRPEGSVSTLKIQRTERGDSAVYLCASSSGWGTGELFFGEGSRLTVL.

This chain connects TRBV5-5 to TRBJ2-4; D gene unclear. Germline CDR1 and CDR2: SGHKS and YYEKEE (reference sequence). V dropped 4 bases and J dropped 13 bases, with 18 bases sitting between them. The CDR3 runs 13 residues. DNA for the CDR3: TGTGCCAGCAGCAGGTGGGAACAAGAGACACAGTACTTC. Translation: CASSRWEQETQYF.

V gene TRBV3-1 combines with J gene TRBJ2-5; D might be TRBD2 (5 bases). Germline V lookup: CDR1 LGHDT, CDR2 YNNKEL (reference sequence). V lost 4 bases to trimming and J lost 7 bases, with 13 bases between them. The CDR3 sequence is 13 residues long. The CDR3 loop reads CASSPPTIVTQYF. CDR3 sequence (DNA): TGTGCCAGCAGCCCCCCGACTATCGTGACCCAGTACTTC.

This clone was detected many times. DNA of the CDR3: TGTGCCAGCAGCCCCCCTCGGGGGGGGCTCTCTGGAAACACCATATATTTT. It yields the protein CASSPPRGGLSGNTIYF. This chain links TRBV11-3 with TRBJ1-3; TRBD1 might be the D (6 bases). With 5 bases removed from V and 0 bases from J, the gap between germline ends came to 17 bases. CDR3 length: 17 residues. Per the germline V gene, CDR1 is SGHNT and CDR2 is YENEEA.

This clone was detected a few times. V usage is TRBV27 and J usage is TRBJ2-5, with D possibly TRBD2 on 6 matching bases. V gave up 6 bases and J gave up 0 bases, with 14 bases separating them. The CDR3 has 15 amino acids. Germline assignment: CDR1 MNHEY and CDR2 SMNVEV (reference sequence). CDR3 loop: CASSRTGTYQETQYF. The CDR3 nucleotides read TGTGCCAGCAGCCGAACCGGGACTTACCAAGAGACCCAGTACTTC.

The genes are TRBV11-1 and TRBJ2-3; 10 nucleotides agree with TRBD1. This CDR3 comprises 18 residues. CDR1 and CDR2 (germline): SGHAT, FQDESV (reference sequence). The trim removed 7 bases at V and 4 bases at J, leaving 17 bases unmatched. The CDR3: CASTAYDRGQPWADTQYF. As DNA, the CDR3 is TGTGCCAGCACCGCTTATGACAGGGGGCAACCTTGGGCAGATACGCAGTATTTT.

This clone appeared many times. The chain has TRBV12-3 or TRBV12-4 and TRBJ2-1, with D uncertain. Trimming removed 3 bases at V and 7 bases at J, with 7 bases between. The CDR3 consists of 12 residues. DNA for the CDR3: TGTGCCAGCAGTTTTGGTGGAAATGAGCAGTTCTTC. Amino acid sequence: CASSFGGNEQFF.

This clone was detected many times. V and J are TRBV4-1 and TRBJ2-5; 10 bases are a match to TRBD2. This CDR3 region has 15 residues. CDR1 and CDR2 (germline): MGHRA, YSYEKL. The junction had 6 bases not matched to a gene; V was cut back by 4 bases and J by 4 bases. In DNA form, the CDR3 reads TGCGCCAGCAGCCTCCAAGCGGGAGGGGGAGAGACCCAGTACTTC. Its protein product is CASSLQAGGGETQYF.

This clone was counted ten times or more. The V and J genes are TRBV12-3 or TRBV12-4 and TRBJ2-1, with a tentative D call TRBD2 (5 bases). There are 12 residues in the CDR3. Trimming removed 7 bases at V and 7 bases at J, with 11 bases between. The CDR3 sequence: CASTLLANEQFF. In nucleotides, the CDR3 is TGTGCCAGCACCCTCCTAGCTAATGAGCAGTTCTTC.

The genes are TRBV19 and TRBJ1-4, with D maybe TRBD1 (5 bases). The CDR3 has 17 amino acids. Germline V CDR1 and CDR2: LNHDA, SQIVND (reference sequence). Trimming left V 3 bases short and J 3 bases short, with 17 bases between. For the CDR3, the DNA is TGTGCCAGTAGTATCGAGGGACCTCTGGGCGCTAATGAAAAACTGTTTTTT. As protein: CASSIEGPLGANEKLFF.

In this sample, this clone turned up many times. CDR3 region: CSASVPSGTLNEQFF. CDR3 DNA: TGCAGTGCTAGTGTGCCTAGCGGGACTCTAAATGAGCAGTTCTTC. J is TRBJ2-1 and V is TRBV20-1, with 9 bases matching TRBD2. There are 15 residues in the CDR3. Trimming cost V 3 bases and J 7 bases; bases outside gene matches: 10. Germline assignment: CDR1 DFQATT and CDR2 SNEGSKA (reference sequence).

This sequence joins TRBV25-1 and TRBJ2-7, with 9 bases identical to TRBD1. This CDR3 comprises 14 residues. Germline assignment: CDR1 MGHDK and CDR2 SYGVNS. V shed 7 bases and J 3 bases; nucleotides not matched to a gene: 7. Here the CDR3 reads CASTWGTGFYEQYF. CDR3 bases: TGTGCCAGCACATGGGGGACAGGGTTCTACGAGCAGTACTTC.

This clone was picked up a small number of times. CDR3 DNA sequence: TGTGCCAGCAGTAAGGAAGGTACCGAGCAGTACTTC. Translating gives CASSKEGTEQYF. The rearrangement links TRBV7-9 to TRBJ2-7; D remains ambiguous. V lost 6 bases, J lost 6 bases, and 12 bases lay in between. Germline loops: CDR1 SEHNR, CDR2 FQNEAQ (reference sequence). The CDR3 sequence is 12 residues long.

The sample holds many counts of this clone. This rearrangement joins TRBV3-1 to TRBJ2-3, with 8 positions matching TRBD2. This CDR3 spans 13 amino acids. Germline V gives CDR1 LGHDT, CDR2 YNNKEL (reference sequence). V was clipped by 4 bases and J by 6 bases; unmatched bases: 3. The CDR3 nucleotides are TGTGCCAGCAGCCCCCGACTAGCGGATACGCAGTATTTT. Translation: CASSPRLADTQYF.

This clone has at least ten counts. CDR3 protein: CAWSGWPGTGGYNEQFF. The CDR3 region has the DNA TGTGCCTGGAGTGGATGGCCCGGGACAGGGGGGTACAATGAGCAGTTCTTC. The gene calls are TRBV30 and TRBJ2-1; 11 nucleotides agree with TRBD1. The CDR3 runs to 17 residues. V dropped 1 base and J dropped 4; count of bases not matched to a gene: 9. Germline-derived CDR1 and CDR2 are GTSNPN and SVGIG (reference sequence).